This is a list of T cell receptor beta chains from one sample in a study of CD8 T cells in Susac syndrome. A single record per CDR3 protein comes from TCRdb applying MiXCR to the immunoSEQ multiplex PCR reads. This table has more than 100,000 distinct CDR3 sequences, around 94% appearing once. The material sequenced was CD8+ T cells from PBMCs. All receptors come from a human donor with Susac syndrome. CDR3s include the opening cysteine and the closing phenylalanine or tryptophan. Fields, in order: D gene, J gene, V gene, clone size, CDR3 DNA, CDR3 protein. A D gene is named only where the DNA matches it firmly. Where a row states a size, it is once, few, many or the class of an expanded clone; other rows omit it.

d_call: .
j_call: TRBJ2-5
v_call: TRBV12-3/TRBV12-4
clone_size: .
cdr3_nt: TGTGCCAGCAGTTTGCCGGGGGCGGGCTACCAAGAGACCCAGTACTTC
cdr3_aa: CASSLPGAGYQETQYF

d_call: .
j_call: TRBJ2-6
v_call: TRBV6-5
clone_size: .
cdr3_nt: TGTGCCAGCAGAGGGGCCTCTGGGGCCAACGTCCTGACTTTC
cdr3_aa: CASRGASGANVLTF

d_call: .
j_call: TRBJ2-5
v_call: TRBV13
clone_size: .
cdr3_nt: TGTGCCAGCAGCTTCGAATCGGGCCTTACCCAGTACTTC
cdr3_aa: CASSFESGLTQYF

d_call: .
j_call: TRBJ1-2
v_call: TRBV4-2
clone_size: .
cdr3_nt: TGTGCCAGCAGCCAAGCCGGACAGAACTATGGCTACACCTTC
cdr3_aa: CASSQAGQNYGYTF

d_call: .
j_call: TRBJ1-5
v_call: TRBV6-2/TRBV6-3
clone_size: .
cdr3_nt: TGTGCCAGCGGGCAGGGCGACAATCAGCCCCAGCATTTT
cdr3_aa: CASGQGDNQPQHF

d_call: TRBD2
j_call: TRBJ2-1
v_call: TRBV6-5
clone_size: .
cdr3_nt: TGTGCCAGCAGTTACTCGCTCGGGGTAGCGGGGAAGTTCTTC
cdr3_aa: CASSYSLGVAGKFF

d_call: .
j_call: TRBJ2-7
v_call: TRBV4-1
clone_size: once
cdr3_nt: TGCGCCAGCAGAGGGGAGCATTCGGGCGAGCAGTACTTC
cdr3_aa: CASRGEHSGEQYF

d_call: .
j_call: TRBJ2-5
v_call: TRBV4-1
clone_size: .
cdr3_nt: TGCGCCAGCAGCCAAGATCGGAAGAGTGAGTACCAAGAGACCCAGTACTTC
cdr3_aa: CASSQDRKSEYQETQYF

d_call: .
j_call: TRBJ2-7
v_call: TRBV11-2
clone_size: .
cdr3_nt: TGTGCCAGCAGCTCAGGACAGCTCTCCTACGAGCAGTACTTC
cdr3_aa: CASSSGQLSYEQYF

d_call: TRBD2
j_call: TRBJ2-3
v_call: TRBV9
clone_size: .
cdr3_nt: TGTGCCAGCAGCCGGGGAGGGACAGATACGCAGTATTTT
cdr3_aa: CASSRGGTDTQYF

d_call: TRBD1
j_call: TRBJ1-6
v_call: TRBV7-2
clone_size: .
cdr3_nt: TGTGCCAGCAGCGGGACAGCTGGGAATTCACCCCTCCACTTT
cdr3_aa: CASSGTAGNSPLHF

d_call: .
j_call: TRBJ1-6
v_call: TRBV11-2
clone_size: once
cdr3_nt: TGTGCCAGCAGCTGGGGGAGGGGGATGTTTTATTCACCCCTCCACTTT
cdr3_aa: CASSWGRGMFYSPLHF

d_call: .
j_call: TRBJ2-1
v_call: TRBV11-1
clone_size: .
cdr3_nt: TGTGCCAGCAGCCCGGATAGGTCGACCCACAATGAGCAGTTCTTC
cdr3_aa: CASSPDRSTHNEQFF

d_call: .
j_call: TRBJ2-3
v_call: TRBV5-4
clone_size: .
cdr3_nt: TGTGCCAGCAGCTTCCCGTCGGGACAACCCACAGATACGCAGTATTTT
cdr3_aa: CASSFPSGQPTDTQYF

d_call: .
j_call: TRBJ2-5
v_call: TRBV15
clone_size: .
cdr3_nt: TGTGCCACCAGCCTAGTTTGGTCCGTGTACTTC
cdr3_aa: CATSLVWSVYF

d_call: TRBD2
j_call: TRBJ2-7
v_call: TRBV4-1
clone_size: .
cdr3_nt: TGCGCCAGCAGCCAAGATCGGGCTAGCGGCGACTACGAGCAGTACTTC
cdr3_aa: CASSQDRASGDYEQYF

d_call: .
j_call: TRBJ2-1
v_call: TRBV4-2
clone_size: .
cdr3_nt: TGTGCCAGCAGCCAAGAAACGGGAACGGAGGAGTTCTTC
cdr3_aa: CASSQETGTEEFF

d_call: .
j_call: TRBJ1-1
v_call: TRBV6-5
clone_size: .
cdr3_nt: TGTGCCAGCAGTTACTCGAAACGGATGAACACTGAAGCTTTCTTT
cdr3_aa: CASSYSKRMNTEAFF

d_call: .
j_call: TRBJ1-5
v_call: TRBV4-2
clone_size: .
cdr3_nt: TGTGCCAGCAGGAGTAGTAGCAATCAGCCCCAGCATTTT
cdr3_aa: CASRSSSNQPQHF

d_call: TRBD2
j_call: TRBJ2-7
v_call: TRBV10-2
clone_size: .
cdr3_nt: TGCGCCAGCAGTGAGGGAGTAGCGGGATCCTACGAGCAGTACTTC
cdr3_aa: CASSEGVAGSYEQYF

d_call: .
j_call: TRBJ1-4
v_call: TRBV3-1
clone_size: .
cdr3_nt: TGTGCCAGCAGCCTGTCGGGGGGCGCACTGGAAAAACTGTTTTTT
cdr3_aa: CASSLSGGALEKLFF

d_call: .
j_call: TRBJ1-5
v_call: TRBV12-3/TRBV12-4
clone_size: .
cdr3_nt: TGTGCCAGCAGTTTGGCGGGGCTTGGCAATCAGCCCCAGCATTTT
cdr3_aa: CASSLAGLGNQPQHF

d_call: .
j_call: TRBJ2-5
v_call: TRBV4-2
clone_size: once
cdr3_nt: TGTGCCAGCAGCCAAGGCAGGGGGGATGAGACCCAGTACTTC
cdr3_aa: CASSQGRGDETQYF

d_call: TRBD2
j_call: TRBJ2-4
v_call: TRBV2
clone_size: .
cdr3_nt: TGTGCCAGCAGTGCCACGGGGGGGTTGAACATTCAGTACTTC
cdr3_aa: CASSATGGLNIQYF

d_call: .
j_call: TRBJ1-5
v_call: TRBV14
clone_size: .
cdr3_nt: TGTGCCAGCAGCCACCAGGGGTTCGGTCAGCCCCAGCATTTT
cdr3_aa: CASSHQGFGQPQHF

d_call: .
j_call: TRBJ2-3
v_call: TRBV6-5
clone_size: .
cdr3_nt: TGTGCCAGCAGTTTACACGGGGCAGGACGAGGCACAGATACGCAGTATTTT
cdr3_aa: CASSLHGAGRGTDTQYF

d_call: TRBD1
j_call: TRBJ2-3
v_call: TRBV12-3/TRBV12-4
clone_size: .
cdr3_nt: TGTGCCAGCAGCTTGGAGAAACAGGGGACAGATACGCAGTATTTT
cdr3_aa: CASSLEKQGTDTQYF

d_call: TRBD1
j_call: TRBJ1-4
v_call: TRBV29-1
clone_size: .
cdr3_nt: TGCAGCCCCCCCGGACAGGGAGGGGAAAAACTGTTTTTT
cdr3_aa: CSPPGQGGEKLFF

d_call: .
j_call: TRBJ2-3
v_call: TRBV5-7
clone_size: .
cdr3_nt: TGTGCCAGCACTGCAGGGGAGAGCACAGATACGCAGTATTTT
cdr3_aa: CASTAGESTDTQYF

d_call: .
j_call: TRBJ1-1
v_call: TRBV7-2
clone_size: .
cdr3_nt: TGTGCCAGCAGCTCGAGAGTAGGAACTGAAGCTTTCTTT
cdr3_aa: CASSSRVGTEAFF

d_call: .
j_call: TRBJ1-5
v_call: TRBV19
clone_size: once
cdr3_nt: TGTGCCAGTACCCTCCCAGGGTACGGACAGCCCCAGCATTTT
cdr3_aa: CASTLPGYGQPQHF

d_call: .
j_call: TRBJ1-6
v_call: TRBV2
clone_size: .
cdr3_nt: TGTGCCAGCAACACAGAAGGCGCCTCGACACCCCTCCACTTT
cdr3_aa: CASNTEGASTPLHF

d_call: .
j_call: TRBJ1-2
v_call: TRBV12-3/TRBV12-4
clone_size: .
cdr3_nt: TGTGCCAGCAGTAGGATTACGTTAGGAGACTATGGCTACACCTTC
cdr3_aa: CASSRITLGDYGYTF

d_call: .
j_call: TRBJ2-7
v_call: TRBV5-1
clone_size: .
cdr3_nt: TGCGCCAGCAGCTCCGATACAGGACCCTCCTACGAGCAGTACTTC
cdr3_aa: CASSSDTGPSYEQYF

d_call: .
j_call: TRBJ2-7
v_call: TRBV29-1
clone_size: .
cdr3_nt: TGCAGCGTTCGGAGGGGCCCTTACGAGCAGTACTTC
cdr3_aa: CSVRRGPYEQYF

d_call: .
j_call: TRBJ2-1
v_call: TRBV7-8
clone_size: .
cdr3_nt: TGTGCCAGCAGCTCTGAGGGGATACCCAATGAGCAGTTCTTC
cdr3_aa: CASSSEGIPNEQFF

d_call: .
j_call: TRBJ2-3
v_call: TRBV5-1
clone_size: .
cdr3_nt: TGCGCCAGCAACCAAGGCAGCCCGACAGATACGCAGTATTTT
cdr3_aa: CASNQGSPTDTQYF

d_call: .
j_call: TRBJ2-5
v_call: TRBV7-9
clone_size: .
cdr3_nt: TGTGCCAGCAGTTACCTTCCGAGGCAAGAGACCCAGTACTTC
cdr3_aa: CASSYLPRQETQYF

d_call: TRBD2
j_call: TRBJ2-1
v_call: TRBV9
clone_size: .
cdr3_nt: TGTGCCAGCAGCGCCGGGGGAGGGCTCCGGGTGCACAATGAGCAGTTCTTC
cdr3_aa: CASSAGGGLRVHNEQFF

d_call: .
j_call: TRBJ2-2
v_call: TRBV12-5
clone_size: .
cdr3_nt: TGTGCTAGTGGCACTGTCGGGGAGCTGTTTTTT
cdr3_aa: CASGTVGELFF

d_call: .
j_call: TRBJ1-6
v_call: TRBV18
clone_size: .
cdr3_nt: TGTGCCAGCTCACCTACAGGGTTGAATTCACCCCTCCACTTT
cdr3_aa: CASSPTGLNSPLHF

d_call: .
j_call: TRBJ2-2
v_call: TRBV9
clone_size: .
cdr3_nt: TGTGCCAGCAGCGAACACAGGGTTTTGAACACCGGGGAGCTGTTTTTT
cdr3_aa: CASSEHRVLNTGELFF

d_call: TRBD2
j_call: TRBJ2-1
v_call: TRBV19
clone_size: .
cdr3_nt: TGTGCCAGTAGTTGGCGCGGGGGGGCCAATGAGCAGTTCTTC
cdr3_aa: CASSWRGGANEQFF

d_call: .
j_call: TRBJ2-7
v_call: TRBV20-1
clone_size: .
cdr3_nt: TGCAGTGCCAGAAGGGGCCTCGAGCAGTACTTC
cdr3_aa: CSARRGLEQYF

d_call: .
j_call: TRBJ2-1
v_call: TRBV6-2/TRBV6-3
clone_size: .
cdr3_nt: TGTGCCAGCACCTATCCAGGCAATGAGCAGTTCTTC
cdr3_aa: CASTYPGNEQFF

d_call: .
j_call: TRBJ2-5
v_call: TRBV7-9
clone_size: .
cdr3_nt: TGTGCCAGCAGCTTAGATGAGAGGGAGACCCAGTACTTC
cdr3_aa: CASSLDERETQYF

d_call: .
j_call: TRBJ1-2
v_call: TRBV20-1
clone_size: .
cdr3_nt: TGCAGTGCTAGAGATACAATGGGGGACAACTATGGCTACACCTTC
cdr3_aa: CSARDTMGDNYGYTF

d_call: .
j_call: TRBJ2-7
v_call: TRBV12-5
clone_size: .
cdr3_nt: TGTGCTAGTGGTTTTGACAGATTCTACGAGCAGTACTTC
cdr3_aa: CASGFDRFYEQYF